These T cell receptor beta chains were read from a single sample in a study of monozygotic twins with inflammatory bowel disease. With the 5' RACE reads reprocessed, TCRdb shows one record per CDR3 protein and no DNA. The table lists about 85,000 distinct CDR3 sequences. Sequencing was carried out using blood. All receptors come from a human donor with ulcerative colitis or Crohn's disease, or a healthy co-twin of an affected twin (not recorded which). The CDR3 runs from the conserved cysteine through the conserved F or W.

CDR3aa	v_gene	j_gene
CASSPGTGRGATNEKLFF	TRBV12-3/TRBV12-4	TRBJ1-4
CSVASAPTGETQYF	TRBV20-1	TRBJ2-5
CASSPNRVGMNTEAFF	TRBV18	TRBJ1-1
CSANVADTEAFF	TRBV20-1	TRBJ1-1
CASRGGGSSYEQYF	TRBV12-3/TRBV12-4	TRBJ2-7
CASSLAKGTSGNTIYF	TRBV12-3/TRBV12-4	TRBJ1-3
CASSPTGTSADTQYF	TRBV7-3	TRBJ2-3
CASRPGTGATEAFF	TRBV7-8	TRBJ1-1
CASSLGRVQYF	TRBV12-3/TRBV12-4	TRBJ2-5
CSARRAGVGNEQFF	TRBV20-1	TRBJ2-1
CASSLRTGVAFF	TRBV12-3/TRBV12-4	TRBJ1-1
CASSSGGRLEAFF	TRBV7-2	TRBJ1-1
CAIRDSSGSNTGELFF	TRBV10-3	TRBJ2-2
CASSGHYTDTQYF	TRBV9	TRBJ2-3
CASSAGSSSYEQYF	TRBV18	TRBJ2-7
CGSSSNPRGNTEAFF	TRBV7-9	TRBJ1-1
CASSLSGGISYEQYF	TRBV27	TRBJ2-7
CASSYWAGGPQDTQYF	TRBV6-5	TRBJ2-3
CASSEGIRGPEDGSYEQYF	TRBV7-6	TRBJ2-7
CASSHQGQGPEAFF	TRBV7-8	TRBJ1-1
CASSLGRSYEQYF	TRBV18	TRBJ2-7
CASSLAGLSVDTQYF	TRBV12-3/TRBV12-4	TRBJ2-3
CATRPLNRDRDTTNEKLFF	TRBV24-1	TRBJ1-4
CASSQDGSGGASYEQYF	TRBV4-1	TRBJ2-7
CASSSGRSGRTYEQYF	TRBV9	TRBJ2-7
CASSQTQGQPYEQYF	TRBV14	TRBJ2-7
CASSPFGSYEQYF	TRBV18	TRBJ2-7
CASSLMSQETQYF	TRBV12-3/TRBV12-4	TRBJ2-5
CASRLSTGRYNEQFF	TRBV5-1	TRBJ2-1
CASSPLDEQFF	TRBV18	TRBJ2-1
CASSLGLRGSTNEKLFF	TRBV7-2	TRBJ1-4
CASSLSETGGRTEAFF	TRBV27	TRBJ1-1
CASSWASAGGYEQYF	TRBV3-1	TRBJ2-7
CSAETGDLYGYTF	TRBV20-1	TRBJ1-2
CATSRVGSQGGSYNSPLHF	TRBV15	TRBJ1-6
CSARTSGVSDTQYF	TRBV20-1	TRBJ2-3
CASRSTGGEQYF	TRBV12-3/TRBV12-4	TRBJ2-7